This T cell receptor (beta chain) was captured by sequencing in a study of cytomegalovirus exposure and HLA in healthy donors. Across the study: Prior work identified 95 million to 120 million unique TCR beta sequences in 150 million to 200 million T cells. Points from the study as a whole: Follow-up analysis later connected one missense variant in DCLRE1C with trimming of TCR beta V- and J-genes. A later analysis reported that several of the most significant clusters appeared to be linked to common viral pathogens, among them Epstein-Barr virus. Evidence from a later analysis indicated that most CMV-associated TCR beta chains looked HLA-restricted.

CDR3 size: 17 residues. Trimming cost V 0 bases and J 6 bases; bases outside gene matches: 12. Germline-derived CDR1 and CDR2 are LNHDA and SQIVND (reference sequence). Concerning this clone itself: Its antigen remains unknown.

13 Jbeta primers and 60 Vbeta primers were used for the PCR. The assay was immunoSEQ multiplex PCR, and TCRdb's table has in-frame clones only and misses some. The sample yields 95,000 to 100,000 clones, about four fifths seen once. Sequencing was done on a sample of PBMCs. The sequence came from a woman in her 40s in good health and CMV-seronegative. The V call is TRBV19, the J call TRBJ2-7; 9 bases line up with TRBD2. The CDR3: CASSIDLSSGLAAEQYF. The CDR3 DNA reads as TGTGCCAGTAGTATAGATCTATCATCGGGACTAGCCGCCGAGCAGTACTTC.